Listed below are T cell receptor beta chains from one sample, sequenced in a study of blood T cell repertoires in COVID-19. Libraries were prepared by immunoSEQ multiplex PCR; TCRdb keeps only in-frame clonotypes and omits some of them. The sample includes approximately 200,000 clones, around 82% of them seen just once. Sequences were obtained from PBMCs or T cells enriched from blood (not recorded which). Every receptor here comes from a man in his forties who had recovered from COVID-19. CDR3s include the opening cysteine and the closing phenylalanine or tryptophan.

CDR3aa	v_gene
CASSLRGWRREETQYF	TRBV13
CASSLSPPQVPNYGYTF	TRBV27
CASSLQGNYGYTF	TRBV27
CASSLRSLAGDSQYF	TRBV6-5
CASSLSYGIYNEQFF	TRBV11-3
CATAESSSYEQYF	TRBV18
CASSPPRTGVGETQYF	TRBV7-9
CASSQEVGGSLGTEQFF	TRBV3-1/TRBV3-2
CASSQGQGEHTEAFF	TRBV3-1/TRBV3-2
CASSIYGNTEAFF	TRBV19
CASRLSQNYGYTF	TRBV6-5
CASSQQGMGSPLHF	TRBV7-9
CASSYQGGDNQPQHF	TRBV6-5
CASSPPAGNTIYF	TRBV7-2
CASSQGGGSTYEQYF	TRBV4-1
CASSPVGLAGTDTQYF	TRBV7-2
CASRASGQETQYF	TRBV27
CASSARSGGEKLFF	TRBV7-2
CAISPQGTSGSINTQYF	TRBV10-3
CASRKQGEETQYF	TRBV6-5
CASSFGGSGNEKLFF	TRBV7-9
CASSQPIHRAEQYF	TRBV4-1
CASSPSGYEQYF	TRBV19
CASSFRFRREGGETQYF	TRBV7-8
CASSIDLFYGYTF	TRBV19
CASSPHTWTDTGELFF	TRBV9
CASSGQGWGQETQYF	TRBV7-9
CSAAGTPSGGEQFF	TRBV29-1
CASSLRPTANYGYTF	TRBV27
CATSDSGGTTDTQYF	TRBV24-1
CASSYFGQGADTQYF	TRBV6-2/TRBV6-3
CASSPARGQVRGDTQYF	TRBV4-3
CASSVAYETGELFF	TRBV9
CASSTGSNEKLFF	TRBV7-9
CASSLAAGTGGIETQYF	TRBV5-4
CASSLDRNEQFF	TRBV5-6
CASSAGTSGSYTQYF	TRBV5-4
CASSYSMREHQETQYF	TRBV6-8
CASSITGRGANEKLFF	TRBV2
CASSSPPGLAEETQYF	TRBV6-2/TRBV6-3
CASSLTAGPRNSPLHF	TRBV7-2
CASSFGLAGGSRNEQFF	TRBV27
CASSQAAGPRGNTEAFF	TRBV4-2
CSASSLLAGGRNEQFF	TRBV20-1
CASRVGQDYGYTF	TRBV28
CASSLPGTSDYNEQFF	TRBV11-1
CATSDPQGTNEKLFF	TRBV24-1
CASSRAGGNTGELFF	TRBV7-2
CASSFMQVNYGYTF	TRBV5-8
CASSLQGGNSPLHF	TRBV7-2
CAWSEGTIYADEQFF	TRBV30
CATSDHDRGRAFF	TRBV24-1
CASSLGLAGMKETQYF	TRBV7-9
CAISASGVGLTEAFF	TRBV10-3
CASSQDTRVGGYTF	TRBV3-1/TRBV3-2